This TCR beta chain is drawn from a study of blood T cell repertoires in COVID-19 (dated by TCRdb to 2020 to 2021). Background on the whole study: The collaborator samples originated in the United States, Italy and Spain and spanned the acute and convalescent phases of COVID-19. The prospective study material was composed of cDNA or gDNA derived from T cells, B-cell-depleted T cells, or PBMCs. The dataset comprised deeply sampled blood TCRbeta repertoires from subjects exposed to, actively infected with, or recovered from COVID-19. The repertoires were released in a freely available public database meant as a resource for research on the immune response to SARS-CoV-2. Samples came from the ongoing ImmuneRACE study (first 160 participants) plus 1,254 subjects from 6 global collaborators. A de-identified subject ID, COVID-19 status, age in years and sex were almost always included in the sample metadata. Where HLA class I and class II types were available, the types were taken from metadata supplied by the sample provider, not from assay-based typing.

The immunoSEQ Assay, a bias-controlled multiplex PCR, was used to amplify TCRbeta CDR3 regions from genomic DNA. In the original analysis: Nucleated cell counts per sample were estimated from amplification of reference gene primers within the assay. To quantify the absolute abundance of each unique TCRbeta CDR3 rearrangement, sequence reads were collapsed and filtered. For each sample, productive Simpson clonality was calculated as the square root of Simpson's diversity index across productive rearrangements. The immuneACCESS repertoire file appears here via TCRdb, limited to in-frame rearrangements. These files lack a portion of the clones; in checked studies, under half of the deficit traces to unresolved V genes, and the cause of the others is not known. That table gives V, J and clone size, and the DNA gave D and trimming. A total of around 290,000 clones appear in this sample, around 90% of them only once. Around 1.1% of the sample lies in the top ten.

Note on this clone: The clone's antigen remains unknown. No much larger clone is present one base from it, and per-base qualities are unavailable.

What the research found in general, with its limitations: How much clinical and demographic metadata was included differed by source and by participant, and the metadata was provided uncurated.

Participants in the prospective study were enrolled through a virtual design, were aged about 18 to 90 years, and lived in roughly 26 United States geographic areas. Cohort assignment in the prospective study relied on participant-reported clinical history from a screening survey and a study questionnaire. Recovered participants in ImmuneRACE Cohort 3 were defined as having two consecutive negative NP/OP PCR tests, clearance from a healthcare professional, or resolution of symptoms. In the prospective study, whole blood, serum and a nasopharyngeal or oropharyngeal swab were collected from each participant by mobile phlebotomists. Participants in the prospective study had the option to provide additional blood draws and questionnaires over a roughly 2-month period. Before DNA extraction, blood samples from the prospective study were shipped at room temperature or frozen. The CDR3 starts with the cysteine, ends with the phenylalanine, and has 15 residues. Only the CDR3 DNA stays, 45 bases, in frame from base 1. V is pared back by 3 bases and J by 0 bases, with 10 bases lying between the germline termini. The germline V gene yields SGHRS for CDR1 and YFSETQ for CDR2.

This chain joins TRBV5-1 to TRBJ2-4; the D gene is possibly TRBD2, with 6 bases matching. The TCR was taken from a woman aged 25 to 39 who had recovered from COVID-19. Sequenced material: PBMCs or T cells enriched from blood (not recorded which). For the CDR3, the sequence is CASSSGLEAKNIQYF. The sequenced DNA: TGCGCCAGCAGCTCGGGACTGGAAGCCAAAAACATTCAGTACTTC.